Reported below is one T cell receptor (beta chain). Its antigen is currently unknown. Germline CDR1 SGDLS, CDR2 YYNGEE. The ends lost 3 bases at V and 4 bases at J; junction bases unmatched: 7. The CDR3 totals 16 residues. The PCR employed 60 Vbeta primers together with 13 Jbeta primers. Measured with immunoSEQ multiplex PCR; TCRdb has only the in-frame clones, and not every one. This sample has about 130,000 clones; 82% occur once, and the top ten carry approximately 2.8%. This sample was taken from a study of cytomegalovirus exposure and HLA in healthy donors. Findings of the study overall: It was reported that TCR beta sequences correctly inferred the HLA-A and HLA-B alleles for most subjects.

The receptor was derived from a boy aged 2 to 10 in good health and CMV-seronegative. Sequencing was performed on PBMCs. The chain couples TRBV9 to TRBJ2-1, with 10 bases lining up with TRBD2. For the CDR3, the DNA is TGTGCCAGCAGCGCCGGTGGGACTAGCGTTTACAATGAGCAGTTCTTC. Its translation is CASSAGGTSVYNEQFF.